The following is a TCR beta chain sequence with its context. The data were obtained in a study of control samples from healthy donors and cancer patients. TCRdb's copy holds only in-frame clones and misses some; the assay was immunoSEQ multiplex PCR. In the table there are tens of thousands of clones, around 90% of which are singletons. The sequenced material came from PBMCs. This clonotype was sampled from a man between 35 and 55 years old with colorectal cancer.

The CDR3 region is CASSFPSGGSSYNEQFF. The CDR3 DNA reads as TGTGCCAGCAGCTTTCCGAGCGGGGGGAGCTCCTACAATGAGCAGTTCTTC. The chain carries TRBV7-6 and TRBJ2-1; TRBD2 aligns across 9 bases. V lost 3 bases, J lost 0 bases, and 6 bases stayed unmatched. This CDR3 contains 17 residues. Germline V gene data show CDR1 as SGHVS and CDR2 as FNYEAQ.